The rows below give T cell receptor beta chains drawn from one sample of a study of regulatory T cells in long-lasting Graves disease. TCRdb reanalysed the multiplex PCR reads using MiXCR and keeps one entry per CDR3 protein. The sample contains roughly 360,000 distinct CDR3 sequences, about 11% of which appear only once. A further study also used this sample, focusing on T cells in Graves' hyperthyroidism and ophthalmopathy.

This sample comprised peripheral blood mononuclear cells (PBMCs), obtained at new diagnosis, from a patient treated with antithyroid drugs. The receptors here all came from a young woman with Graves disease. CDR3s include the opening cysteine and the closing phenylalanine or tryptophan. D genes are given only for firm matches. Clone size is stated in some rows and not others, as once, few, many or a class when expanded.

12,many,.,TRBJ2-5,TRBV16,CASSQSVETQYF,TGTGCCAGCAGCCAATCCGTAGAGACCCAGTACTTC
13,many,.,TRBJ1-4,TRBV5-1,CASSRGPEEKLFF,TGCGCCAGCAGCCGTGGACCAGAAGAAAAACTGTTTTTT
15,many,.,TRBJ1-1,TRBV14,CASSQRPLLNTEAFF,TGTGCCAGCAGCCAACGGCCCTTATTGAACACTGAAGCTTTCTTT
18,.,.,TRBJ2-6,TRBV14,CASSPLGHLSSGANVLTF,TGTGCCAGCAGCCCGCTCGGGCACCTCAGCTCTGGGGCCAACGTCCTGACTTTC
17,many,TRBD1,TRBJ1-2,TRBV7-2,CASSLSLGGQGDYGYTF,TGTGCCAGCAGCTTATCGCTGGGGGGCCAGGGGGACTATGGCTACACCTTC
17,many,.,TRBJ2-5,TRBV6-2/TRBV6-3,CASNLDETALYQETQYF,TGTGCCAGCAACCTAGACGAGACTGCCCTGTACCAAGAGACCCAGTACTTC
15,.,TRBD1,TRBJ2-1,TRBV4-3,CASSRGQGSYNEQFF,TGCGCCAGCAGCCGGGGACAGGGGAGCTACAATGAGCAGTTCTTC
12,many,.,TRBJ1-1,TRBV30,CAWIVDDGEAFF,TGTGCCTGGATCGTGGATGACGGTGAAGCTTTCTTT
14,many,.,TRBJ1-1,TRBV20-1,CSAVPQGRNTEAFF,TGCAGTGCTGTCCCGCAGGGGAGGAACACTGAAGCTTTCTTT
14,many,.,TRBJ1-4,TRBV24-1,CATANGETPEKLFF,TGTGCCACCGCGAACGGAGAGACTCCTGAAAAACTGTTTTTT
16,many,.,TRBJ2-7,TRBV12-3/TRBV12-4,CASSLMSDRLFFEQYF,TGTGCCAGCAGTTTGATGTCCGACAGACTATTTTTCGAGCAGTACTTC
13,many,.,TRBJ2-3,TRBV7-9,CASSLVVMDTQYF,TGTGCCAGCAGCTTAGTAGTTATGGATACGCAGTATTTT
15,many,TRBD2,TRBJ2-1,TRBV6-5,CASSYGGGTYNEQFF,TGTGCCAGCAGTTACGGGGGGGGGACCTACAATGAGCAGTTCTTC
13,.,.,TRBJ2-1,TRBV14,CASSPRGVNEQFF,TGTGCCAGCAGCCCCCGGGGTGTCAATGAGCAGTTCTTC
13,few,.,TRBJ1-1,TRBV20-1,CSAREVGNTEAFF,TGCAGTGCTAGGGAGGTTGGGAACACTGAAGCTTTCTTT
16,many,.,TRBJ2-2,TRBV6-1,CASLGLRAKDTGELFF,TGTGCCAGCCTTGGGCTCCGGGCTAAGGACACCGGGGAGCTGTTTTTT
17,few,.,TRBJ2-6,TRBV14,CASSQGRLLVGANVLTF,TGTGCCAGCAGCCAAGGCCGTTTACTGGTTGGGGCCAACGTCCTGACTTTC
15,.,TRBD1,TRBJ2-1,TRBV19,CASSTDRGRFNEQFF,TGTGCCAGTAGCACGGACAGGGGGCGCTTCAATGAGCAGTTCTTC
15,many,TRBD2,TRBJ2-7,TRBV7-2,CASSLVGGRAYEQYF,TGTGCCAGCAGCTTAGTGGGCGGGAGGGCCTACGAGCAGTACTTC
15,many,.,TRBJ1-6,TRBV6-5,CASSYSKSLRSPLHF,TGTGCCAGCAGTTACTCGAAATCTCTCCGCTCACCCCTCCACTTT
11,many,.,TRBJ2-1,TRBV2,CASIKSLEQFF,TGTGCCAGCATAAAGTCTCTAGAGCAGTTCTTC
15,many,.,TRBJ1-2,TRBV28,CASSLGGTLGYGYTF,TGTGCCAGCAGCCTAGGAGGAACTCTCGGCTATGGCTACACCTTC
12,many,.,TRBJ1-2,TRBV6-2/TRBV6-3,CASSTWGRGYTF,TGTGCCAGCAGTACCTGGGGCCGCGGCTACACCTTC
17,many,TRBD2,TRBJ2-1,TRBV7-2,CASSLGVAGTDYNEQFF,TGTGCCAGCAGCTTAGGCGTAGCGGGAACGGACTACAATGAGCAGTTCTTC
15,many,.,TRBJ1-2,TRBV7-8,CASSSNGGWLYGYTF,TGTGCCAGCAGCTCTAACGGAGGGTGGCTCTATGGCTACACCTTC
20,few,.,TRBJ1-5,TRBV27,CASSLYFTGMGNYSNQPQHF,TGTGCCAGCAGTTTATATTTCACAGGGATGGGGAACTATAGCAATCAGCCCCAGCATTTT
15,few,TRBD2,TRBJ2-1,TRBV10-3,CAISESEGGPNEQFF,TGTGCCATCAGTGAGTCTGAGGGAGGGCCTAATGAGCAGTTCTTC
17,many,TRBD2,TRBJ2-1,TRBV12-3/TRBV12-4,CASSLSPLAGVFGEQFF,TGTGCCAGCAGTTTATCCCCACTAGCGGGGGTTTTCGGTGAGCAGTTCTTC
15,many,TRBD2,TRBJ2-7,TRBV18,CASSPVRASGIGQYF,TGTGCCAGCTCCCCGGTTCGGGCTAGCGGGATCGGGCAGTACTTC
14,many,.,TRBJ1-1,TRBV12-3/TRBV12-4,CASSDSRANTEAFF,TGTGCCAGCAGTGACAGCAGGGCGAACACTGAAGCTTTCTTT
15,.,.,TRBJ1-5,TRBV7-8,CASSLAYYGIQPQHF,TGTGCCAGCAGCTTAGCCTATTACGGGATTCAGCCCCAGCATTTT
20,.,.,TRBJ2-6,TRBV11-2,CASRNLNRGRSSSGANVLTF,TGTGCCAGCAGGAATCTGAACCGGGGCAGGTCTAGCTCTGGGGCCAACGTCCTGACTTTC
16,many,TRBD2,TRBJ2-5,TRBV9,CASSVSGGGDGETQYF,TGTGCCAGCAGCGTATCTGGCGGGGGGGATGGAGAGACCCAGTACTTC
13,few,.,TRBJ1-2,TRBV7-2,CASSPNRRGGYTF,TGTGCCAGCAGCCCAAATAGGAGGGGTGGCTACACCTTC
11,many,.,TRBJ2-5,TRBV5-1,CASRSQETQYF,TGCGCCAGCAGATCACAAGAGACCCAGTACTTC
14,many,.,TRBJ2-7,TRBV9,CASSVDGGPSQQYF,TGTGCCAGCAGCGTAGATGGAGGGCCCTCCCAGCAGTACTTC
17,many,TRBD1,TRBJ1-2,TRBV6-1,CASSPEDRGHFWYGYTF,TGTGCCAGCAGTCCGGAGGACAGGGGCCATTTTTGGTATGGCTACACCTTC
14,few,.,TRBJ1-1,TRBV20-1,CSATPQWMNTEAFF,TGCAGTGCTACCCCACAGTGGATGAACACTGAAGCTTTCTTT
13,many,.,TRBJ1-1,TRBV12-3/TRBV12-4,CASSLNGNPEAFF,TGTGCCAGCAGTTTAAACGGGAATCCTGAGGCTTTCTTT
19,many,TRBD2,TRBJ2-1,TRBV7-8,CASSSRRSHGRIIYNEQFF,TGTGCCAGCAGCTCCAGGAGGTCCCACGGGAGGATTATCTACAATGAGCAGTTCTTC
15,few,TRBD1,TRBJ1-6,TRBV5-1,CASSLVGQGASPLHF,TGCGCCAGCAGCTTGGTGGGGCAGGGGGCATCACCCCTCCACTTT